The next 29 T cell receptor beta chains were all read from a single sample in a study of cytomegalovirus exposure and HLA in healthy donors. Amplification used 60 Vbeta primers and 13 Jbeta primers. Measured with immunoSEQ multiplex PCR; TCRdb has only the in-frame clones, and not every one. Its listing shows some 75,000 clones. The sequenced sample was PBMCs. The receptors stem from a boy younger than 18 in good health and CMV-seronegative.

The chain has TRBV30 and TRBJ2-7; 12 positions match TRBD2. The V gene's germline CDR1 is GTSNPN and CDR2 SVGIG (reference sequence). CDR3 length: 18 amino acids. V was clipped by 3 bases and J by 1 base; unmatched bases: 13. CDR3 DNA sequence: TGTGCCTGGAGGGGGGGACTAGCGGGCAAAAACTCTTCCTACGAGCAGTACTTC. Translation: CAWRGGLAGKNSSYEQYF.

The chain links TRBV5-6 to TRBJ1-1; D is possibly TRBD1 (5 bases). The CDR3 is 12 residues long. The germline V gene has CDR1 SGHDT and CDR2 YYEEEE. Trimming took off 1 base at V and 8 bases at J, with 9 bases between the two ends. CDR3 sequence: CASSLLTAEAFF. In DNA form, the CDR3 reads TGTGCCAGCAGCTTGCTGACAGCAGAAGCTTTCTTT.

V gene TRBV6-5 combines with J gene TRBJ1-6, with D perhaps TRBD1 (5 bases). The V gene's germline CDR1 is MNHEY and CDR2 SVGAGI. The CDR3 totals 13 residues. Between the trimmed V and J ends, which lost 7 bases and 7 bases, there was a span of 11 bases. The CDR3 loop reads CASTRQGNSPLHF. The CDR3 region has the DNA TGTGCCAGCACCCGGCAGGGAAATTCACCCCTCCACTTT.

The chain uses TRBV5-1 and TRBJ2-6; 7 bases fit TRBD1. CDR1 and CDR2 (germline): SGHRS, YFSETQ. Trimming took 3 bases from V and 2 from J; bases not matched to a gene: 5. This CDR3 comprises 16 residues. DNA for the CDR3: TGCGCCAGCAGCTCCCTGACAGGGACTGGGGCCAACGTCCTGACTTTC. This codes for CASSSLTGTGANVLTF.

The J gene is TRBJ1-2, the V gene TRBV5-4, with D perhaps TRBD1 (5 bases). CDR1 and CDR2 (germline): SGHNT, YYREEE (reference sequence). The CDR3 runs 14 residues. Trimming left V 2 bases short and J 4 bases short, with 12 bases between. The CDR3 loop reads CASSFTQGSYGYTF. DNA of the CDR3: TGTGCCAGCAGCTTTACTCAGGGCAGCTATGGCTACACCTTC.

The V and J genes are TRBV6-5 and TRBJ1-2; D might be TRBD1 (6 bases). Between the trimmed V and J ends, which lost 6 bases and 7 bases, there was a span of 15 bases. The CDR3 loop spans 13 amino acids. CDR1 is MNHEY, CDR2 SVGAGI, per germline. This CDR3 is CASSRGGGGGYTF. As DNA, the CDR3 is TGTGCCAGCAGCCGAGGCGGGGGCGGTGGCTACACCTTC.

A word on this clone: This sample includes further DNA sequences coding for the same CDR3. The chain employs TRBV6-1 and TRBJ2-3, with TRBD2 as a possible D gene (7 bases). Germline V CDR1 and CDR2: MNHNS, SASEGT. The CDR3 is 15 residues long. Trimming removed 3 bases from V and 4 bases from J, with 14 bases in between. CDR3 amino acids: CASSETRGGADTQYF. CDR3 DNA: TGTGCCAGCAGTGAGACTAGAGGGGGGGCAGATACGCAGTATTTT.

The chain carries TRBV7-9 and TRBJ1-1; D is perhaps TRBD1 (6 bases). The CDR3 totals 13 residues. Trimming took 7 bases from V and 7 from J, leaving 16 bases between them. Per germline, CDR1 SEHNR and CDR2 FQNEAQ (reference sequence). The CDR3 here is CASIQGGLGEAFF. The CDR3 DNA sequence: TGTGCCAGCATCCAAGGGGGACTAGGTGAAGCTTTCTTT.

This rearrangement joins TRBV30 to TRBJ1-2, with D maybe TRBD1 (6 bases). The CDR3 covers 13 residues. Germline loops: CDR1 GTSNPN, CDR2 SVGIG (reference sequence). V gave up 2 bases and J gave up 8 bases, with 15 bases separating them. CDR3 in DNA: TGTGCCTGGAGTCTCGCAGGGGCGGACGGCTACACCTTC. As protein: CAWSLAGADGYTF.

The gene calls are TRBV4-3 and TRBJ2-3; D possibly corresponds to TRBD1 (6 bases). V was cut by 4 bases and J by 2 bases, with 13 bases left in between. This CDR3 contains 15 residues. Germline V gene sequence: CDR1 LGHNA, CDR2 YSLEER. The CDR3, as DNA: TGCGCCAGCAGCCCGCGGACAGAGGACACAGATACGCAGTATTTT. Amino acid sequence: CASSPRTEDTDTQYF.

This rearrangement joins TRBV29-1 to TRBJ2-7; 7 nucleotides line up with TRBD1. J gave up 7 bases and V 7 bases, and 7 bases lay outside the gene matches. The CDR3 loop spans 11 amino acids. Germline V lookup: CDR1 SQVTM, CDR2 ANQGSEA. In DNA form, the CDR3 reads TGCAGCGCAGGGACAGCGCGGGAGCAGTACTTC. Amino acid sequence: CSAGTAREQYF.

The J gene is TRBJ2-1, the V gene TRBV28; TRBD1 is a possible D gene (6 bases). Trimming took off 6 bases at V and 8 bases at J, with 11 bases between the two ends. Germline CDR1 is MDHEN and CDR2 is SYDVKM. This CDR3 comprises 12 residues. DNA for the CDR3: TGTGCCAGCAGAGGGGGATGGCATGAGCAGTTCTTC. It translates to CASRGGWHEQFF.

This chain joins TRBV4-3 and TRBJ2-1; 8 bases map to TRBD2. This CDR3 is 17 amino acids long. Per the germline V gene, CDR1 is LGHNA and CDR2 is YSLEER. With 4 bases clipped from V and 3 bases from J, the junction kept 11 bases outside the gene matches. CDR3 protein: CASSRESKAGVYNEQFF. CDR3 bases: TGCGCCAGCAGCCGCGAATCTAAAGCGGGAGTCTACAATGAGCAGTTCTTC.

The chain has TRBV29-1 and TRBJ1-2, with a tentative D call TRBD1 (6 bases). Trimming left V 5 bases short and J 2 bases short, with 6 bases between. The CDR3 has 11 residues. The germline CDR1 and CDR2 sequences are SQVTM and ANQGSEA. The DNA for the CDR3 is TGCAGCGTTACAGGGAACTATGGCTACACCTTC. As protein: CSVTGNYGYTF.

This chain links TRBV4-3 with TRBJ2-4, with no clear D. In germline, CDR1 is LGHNA, CDR2 YSLEER. The CDR3 is 15 residues long. The V end lost 0 bases, the J end lost 3 bases, and 9 bases lay between the germline ends. The CDR3 reads CASSQDNTNKNIQYF. The CDR3 DNA is TGCGCCAGCAGCCAAGATAACACCAACAAAAACATTCAGTACTTC.

This chain links TRBV30 with TRBJ2-7; 7 bases are a match to TRBD1. The germline V gene has CDR1 GTSNPN and CDR2 SVGIG (reference sequence). The CDR3 covers 13 residues. Trimming took 0 bases from V and 6 from J; bases not matched to a gene: 5. The CDR3 sequence: CAWSVRQGGEQYF. Written as DNA, the CDR3 is TGTGCCTGGAGTGTTAGACAGGGCGGCGAGCAGTACTTC.

The chain recombines TRBV4-1 with TRBJ2-7, with 7 bases fitting TRBD1. The trim removed 3 bases at V and 1 base at J, leaving 0 bases unmatched. Germline V gene lookup returns CDR1 MGHRA and CDR2 YSYEKL. The CDR3 has 13 residues. CDR3 in DNA: TGCGCCAGCAGCCAGGACAGGTCCTACGAGCAGTACTTC. Protein product: CASSQDRSYEQYF.

The chain carries TRBV27 and TRBJ2-7, with D uncertain. Germline CDR1 and CDR2: MNHEY and SMNVEV (reference sequence). V was clipped by 0 bases and J by 6 bases, with 9 bases between them. There are 13 residues in the CDR3. The CDR3 reads CASSLSAPTEQYF. The CDR3, as DNA: TGTGCCAGCAGTTTATCCGCCCCTACCGAGCAGTACTTC.

V and J are TRBV13 and TRBJ1-1, with D tentatively TRBD1 (6 bases). CDR3 size: 16 residues. Deletions cut 2 bases from V and 7 bases from J, with 20 bases between. In germline, CDR1 is PRHDT, CDR2 FYEKMQ (reference sequence). CDR3 sequence: CASSLFSVKGELEAFF. Written as DNA, the CDR3 is TGTGCCAGCAGCTTATTTTCAGTCAAGGGGGAGCTTGAAGCTTTCTTT. Filled out from reference TRBV13 and TRBJ1-1, the complete variable domain reads AAGVIQSPRHLIKEKRETATLKCYPIPRHDTVYWYQQGPGQDPQFLISFYEKMQSDKGSIPDRFSAQQFSDYHSELNMSSLELGDSALYFCASSLFSVKGELEAFFGQGTRLTVV.

The CDR3, as DNA: TGTGCCAGTAGCCACGGGACTAGTTCCCACGAGCAGTACTTC. This translates into CASSHGTSSHEQYF. V and J are TRBV19 and TRBJ2-7; 8 nucleotides match TRBD2. The germline V gene has CDR1 LNHDA and CDR2 SQIVND (reference sequence). This CDR3 contains 14 residues. V shed 6 bases and J 5 bases; nucleotides not matched to a gene: 9.

The V and J genes are TRBV18 and TRBJ2-7; 8 bases fit TRBD1. After removal of 4 bases from V and 7 bases from J, the junction contained 12 bases not matched to a gene. Germline V lookup: CDR1 KGHSH, CDR2 LQKENI. The length of the CDR3 is 15 residues. CDR3: CASSLAWTGTEEQYF. CDR3 DNA sequence: TGTGCCAGCTCACTTGCTTGGACAGGGACTGAGGAGCAGTACTTC.

The chain joins TRBV27 to TRBJ2-7; D gene uncertain. V lost 4 bases and J lost 0, with 7 bases in between. The CDR3 has 13 amino acids. The germline gives CDR1 MNHEY, CDR2 SMNVEV (reference sequence). CDR3 region: CASSYSSSYEQYF. CDR3 in DNA: TGTGCCAGCAGTTACTCGAGCTCCTACGAGCAGTACTTC.

The chain carries TRBV19 and TRBJ1-4; perhaps TRBD1 as D (6 bases). Trimming pared 2 bases from V and 7 bases from J, leaving 11 bases between. The CDR3 length is 14 residues. CDR1 LNHDA and CDR2 SQIVND come from the germline V gene (reference sequence). Here the CDR3 reads CASSIRDMSEKLFF. CDR3 DNA: TGTGCCAGTAGTATACGGGACATGAGTGAAAAACTGTTTTTT.

This chain joins TRBV4-1 and TRBJ2-5; 9 bases are a match to TRBD1. The germline V gene encodes CDR1 MGHRA and CDR2 YSYEKL. The CDR3 loop spans 16 amino acids. The junction had 8 bases not matched to a gene; V was cut back by 5 bases and J by 1 base. CDR3 bases: TGCGCCAGCAGCGCTCGGACAGGGGATTTCCAAGAGACCCAGTACTTC. Its protein product is CASSARTGDFQETQYF.

The chain recombines TRBV5-6 with TRBJ1-1; 9 nucleotides line up with TRBD1. Per germline, CDR1 SGHDT and CDR2 YYEEEE. The CDR3 contains 16 residues. Losses at the gene ends were 0 bases for V and 2 bases for J; bases not matched to a gene: 5. The CDR3 DNA is TGTGCCAGCAGCTTGGGACCGGGACAGGGTAACACTGAAGCTTTCTTT. Residues: CASSLGPGQGNTEAFF.

The chain recombines TRBV7-6 with TRBJ2-1; maybe TRBD2 (6 bases). The ends were cut back, 6 bases at V and 9 bases at J, with 9 bases in the middle. In germline, CDR1 is SGHVS, CDR2 FNYEAQ. The length of the CDR3 is 11 residues. CDR3 protein: CASSGGIEQFF. The CDR3 DNA is TGTGCCAGCAGTGGAGGGATTGAGCAGTTCTTC.

V and J are TRBV6-1 and TRBJ1-3; D unresolved. V was shortened by 6 bases and J by 0 bases, with 6 bases between the two germline ends. The CDR3 has 13 amino acids. Germline assignment: CDR1 MNHNS and CDR2 SASEGT. The DNA of the CDR3 is TGTGCCAGCAGGACAAGCTCTGGAAACACCATATATTTT. Translation gives CASRTSSGNTIYF.

J is TRBJ2-5 and V is TRBV4-2; 10 nucleotides agree with TRBD2. Germline CDR1 reads LGHNA; CDR2 reads YNFKEQ. Losses at the gene ends were 0 bases for V and 5 bases for J; bases not matched to a gene: 6. The CDR3 extends over 16 amino acids. CDR3 DNA: TGTGCCAGCAGCCAAGAGGGTAGCGGGAGGATCGAGACCCAGTACTTC. Protein sequence: CASSQEGSGRIETQYF.

The V gene is TRBV9, the J gene TRBJ2-5, with 13 bases fitting TRBD2. The J segment lost 2 bases and the V segment lost 4 bases, leaving 8 bases of the junction unmatched. Germline V CDR1 and CDR2: SGDLS, YYNGEE. The CDR3 extends over 17 amino acids. The CDR3 protein is CASSKPGLAGIQETQYF. The CDR3 DNA is TGTGCCAGCAGCAAGCCGGGACTAGCGGGAATACAAGAGACCCAGTACTTC.